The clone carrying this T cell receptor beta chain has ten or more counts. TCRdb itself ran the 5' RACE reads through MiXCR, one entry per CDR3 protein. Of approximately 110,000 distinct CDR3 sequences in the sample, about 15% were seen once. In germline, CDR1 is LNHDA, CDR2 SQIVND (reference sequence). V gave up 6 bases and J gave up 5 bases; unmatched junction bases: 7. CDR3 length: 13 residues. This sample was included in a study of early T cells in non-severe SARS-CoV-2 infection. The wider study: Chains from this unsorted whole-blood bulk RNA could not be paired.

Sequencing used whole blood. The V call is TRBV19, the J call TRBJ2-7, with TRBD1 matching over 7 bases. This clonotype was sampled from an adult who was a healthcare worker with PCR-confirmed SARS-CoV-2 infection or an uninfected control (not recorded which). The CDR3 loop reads CASSETGLDEQYF. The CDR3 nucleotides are TGTGCCAGTAGCGAGACAGGGTTGGACGAGCAGTACTTC.